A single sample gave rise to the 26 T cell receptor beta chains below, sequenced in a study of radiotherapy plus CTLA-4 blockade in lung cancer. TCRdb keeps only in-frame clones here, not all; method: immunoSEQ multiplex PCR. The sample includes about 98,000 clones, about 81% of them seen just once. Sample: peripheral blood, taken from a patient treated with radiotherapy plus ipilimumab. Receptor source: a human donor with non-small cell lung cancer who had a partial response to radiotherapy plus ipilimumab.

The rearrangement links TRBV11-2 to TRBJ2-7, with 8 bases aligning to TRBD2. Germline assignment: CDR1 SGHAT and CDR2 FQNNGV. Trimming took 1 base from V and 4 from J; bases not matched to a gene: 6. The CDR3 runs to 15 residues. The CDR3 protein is CASSLAGGPLYEQYF. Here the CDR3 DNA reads TGTGCCAGCAGCTTAGCGGGAGGGCCTCTTTACGAGCAGTACTTC.

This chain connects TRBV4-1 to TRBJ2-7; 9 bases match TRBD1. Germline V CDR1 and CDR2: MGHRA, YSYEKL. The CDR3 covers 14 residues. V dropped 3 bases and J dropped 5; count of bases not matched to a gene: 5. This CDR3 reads CASSQAGTGNEQYF. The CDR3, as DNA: TGCGCCAGCAGCCAGGCCGGGACAGGGAACGAGCAGTACTTC.

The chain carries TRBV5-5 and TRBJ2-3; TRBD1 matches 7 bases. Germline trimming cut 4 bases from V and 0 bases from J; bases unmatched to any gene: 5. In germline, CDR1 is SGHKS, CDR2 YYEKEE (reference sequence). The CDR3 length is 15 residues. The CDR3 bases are TGTGCCAGCAGCACAGGGACAGCCAGCACAGATACGCAGTATTTT. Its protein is CASSTGTASTDTQYF.

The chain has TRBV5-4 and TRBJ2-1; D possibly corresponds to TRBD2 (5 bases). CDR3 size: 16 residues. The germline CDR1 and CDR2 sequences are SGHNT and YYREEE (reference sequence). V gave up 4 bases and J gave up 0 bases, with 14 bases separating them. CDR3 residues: CASSQDEGTSYNEQFF. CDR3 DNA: TGTGCCAGCAGCCAAGATGAGGGAACCTCCTACAATGAGCAGTTCTTC.

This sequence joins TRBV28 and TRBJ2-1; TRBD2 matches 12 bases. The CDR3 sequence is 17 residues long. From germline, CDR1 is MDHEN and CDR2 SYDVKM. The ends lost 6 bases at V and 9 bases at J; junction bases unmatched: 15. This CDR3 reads CASRLSRASGRAGEQFF. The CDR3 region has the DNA TGTGCCAGCAGGCTTTCCCGCGCTAGCGGGAGGGCTGGTGAGCAGTTCTTC.

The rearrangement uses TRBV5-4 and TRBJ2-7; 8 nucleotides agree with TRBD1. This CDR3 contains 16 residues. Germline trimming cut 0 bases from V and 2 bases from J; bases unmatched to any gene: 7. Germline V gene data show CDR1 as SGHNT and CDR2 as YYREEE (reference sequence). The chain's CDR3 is CASSLGGAGQAYEQYF. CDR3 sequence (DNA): TGTGCCAGCAGCTTGGGGGGGGCGGGACAGGCCTACGAGCAGTACTTC.

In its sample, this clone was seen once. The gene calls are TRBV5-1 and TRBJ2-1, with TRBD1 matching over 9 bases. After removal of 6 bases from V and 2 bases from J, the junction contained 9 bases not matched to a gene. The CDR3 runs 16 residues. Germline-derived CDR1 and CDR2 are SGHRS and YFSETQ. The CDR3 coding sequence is TGCGCCAGCACCATCCTCGGGACAGGGACCTACAATGAGCAGTTCTTC. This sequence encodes CASTILGTGTYNEQFF.

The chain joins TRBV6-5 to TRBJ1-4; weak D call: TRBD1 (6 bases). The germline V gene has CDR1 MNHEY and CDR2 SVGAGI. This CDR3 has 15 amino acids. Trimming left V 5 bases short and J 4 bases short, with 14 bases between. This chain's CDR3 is CASSRTGPFNEKLFF. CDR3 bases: TGTGCCAGCAGTAGAACAGGGCCCTTTAATGAAAAACTGTTTTTT.

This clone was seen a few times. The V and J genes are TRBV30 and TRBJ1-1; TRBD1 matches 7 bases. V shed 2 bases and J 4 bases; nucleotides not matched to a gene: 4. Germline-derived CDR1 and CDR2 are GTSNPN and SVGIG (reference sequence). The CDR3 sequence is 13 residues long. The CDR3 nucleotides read TGTGCCTGGAGTACAGGGGACGGCACTGAAGCTTTCTTT. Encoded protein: CAWSTGDGTEAFF.

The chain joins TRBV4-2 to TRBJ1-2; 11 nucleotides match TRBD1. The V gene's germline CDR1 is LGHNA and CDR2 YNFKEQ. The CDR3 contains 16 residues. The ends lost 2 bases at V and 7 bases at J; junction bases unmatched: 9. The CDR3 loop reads CASSQNLDRGRGGYTF. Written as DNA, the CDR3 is TGTGCCAGCAGCCAAAATCTGGACAGGGGGCGGGGTGGCTACACCTTC.

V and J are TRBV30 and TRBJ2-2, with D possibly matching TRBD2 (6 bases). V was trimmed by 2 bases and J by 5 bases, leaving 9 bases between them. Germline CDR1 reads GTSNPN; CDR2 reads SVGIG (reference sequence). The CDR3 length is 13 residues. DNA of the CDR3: TGTGCCTGGAGTAAGGGGAGGACCGGGGAGCTGTTTTTT. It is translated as CAWSKGRTGELFF.

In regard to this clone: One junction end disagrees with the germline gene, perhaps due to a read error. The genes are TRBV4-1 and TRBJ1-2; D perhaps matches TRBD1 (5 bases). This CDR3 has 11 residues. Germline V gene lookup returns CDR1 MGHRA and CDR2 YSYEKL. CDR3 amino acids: CASSSAGVHTF. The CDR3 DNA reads TGTGCCAGCAGTTCAGCGGGGGTACACACCTTC.

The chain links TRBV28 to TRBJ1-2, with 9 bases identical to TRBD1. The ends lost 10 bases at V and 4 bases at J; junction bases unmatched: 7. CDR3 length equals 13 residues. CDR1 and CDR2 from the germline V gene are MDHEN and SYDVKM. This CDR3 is CATAGQGPYGYTF. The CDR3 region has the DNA TGTGCCACCGCCGGACAGGGGCCCTATGGCTACACCTTC.

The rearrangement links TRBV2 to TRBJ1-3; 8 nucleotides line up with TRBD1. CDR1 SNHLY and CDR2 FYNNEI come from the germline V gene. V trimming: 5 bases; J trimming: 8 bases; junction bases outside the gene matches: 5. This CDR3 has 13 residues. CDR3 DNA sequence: TGTGCCAGCAGTAAGGACAGGGAGGACACCATATATTTT. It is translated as CASSKDREDTIYF.

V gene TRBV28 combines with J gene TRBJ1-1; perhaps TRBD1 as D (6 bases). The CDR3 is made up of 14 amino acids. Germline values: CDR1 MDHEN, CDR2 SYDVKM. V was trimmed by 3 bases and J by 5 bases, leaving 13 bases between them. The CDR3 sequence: CASSLGGRWTEAFF. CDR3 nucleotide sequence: TGTGCCAGCAGTTTGGGGGGGCGCTGGACTGAAGCTTTCTTT.

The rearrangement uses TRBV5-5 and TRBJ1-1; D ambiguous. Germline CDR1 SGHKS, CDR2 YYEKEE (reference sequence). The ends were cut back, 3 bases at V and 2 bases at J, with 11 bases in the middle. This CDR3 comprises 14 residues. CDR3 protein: CASSYPGTNTEAFF. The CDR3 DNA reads TGTGCCAGCAGCTACCCGGGAACCAACACTGAAGCTTTCTTT. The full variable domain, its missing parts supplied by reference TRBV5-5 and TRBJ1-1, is DAGVTQSPTHLIKTRGQQVTLRCSPISGHKSVSWYQQVLGQGPQFIFQYYEKEERGRGNFPDRFSARQFPNYSSELNVNALLLGDSALYLCASSYPGTNTEAFFGQGTRLTVV.

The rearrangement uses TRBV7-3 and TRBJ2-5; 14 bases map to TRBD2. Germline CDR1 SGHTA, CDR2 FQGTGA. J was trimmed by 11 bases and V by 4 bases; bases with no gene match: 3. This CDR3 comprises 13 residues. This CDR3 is CASSSGLAGEQYF. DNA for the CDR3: TGTGCCAGCAGCTCGGGACTAGCGGGGGAGCAGTACTTC.

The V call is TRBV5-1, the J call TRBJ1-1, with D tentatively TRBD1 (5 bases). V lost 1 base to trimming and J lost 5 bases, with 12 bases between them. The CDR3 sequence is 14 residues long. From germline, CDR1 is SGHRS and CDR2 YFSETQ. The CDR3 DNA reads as TGCGCCAGCAGCTTGTTAGGCGGGGGAACTGAAGCTTTCTTT. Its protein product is CASSLLGGGTEAFF.

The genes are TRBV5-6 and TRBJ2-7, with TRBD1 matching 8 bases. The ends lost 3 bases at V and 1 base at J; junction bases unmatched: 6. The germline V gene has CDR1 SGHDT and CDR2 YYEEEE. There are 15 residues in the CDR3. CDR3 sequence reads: CASSSSGQGSYEQYF. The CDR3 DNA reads TGTGCCAGCAGCTCGTCCGGACAGGGTTCCTACGAGCAGTACTTC.

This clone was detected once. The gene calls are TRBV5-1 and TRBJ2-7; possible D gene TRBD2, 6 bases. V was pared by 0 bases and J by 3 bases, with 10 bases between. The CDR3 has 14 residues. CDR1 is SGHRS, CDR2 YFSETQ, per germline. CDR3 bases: TGCGCCAGCAGCTTGGGAGGACTAAGCTACGAGCAGTACTTC. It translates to CASSLGGLSYEQYF.

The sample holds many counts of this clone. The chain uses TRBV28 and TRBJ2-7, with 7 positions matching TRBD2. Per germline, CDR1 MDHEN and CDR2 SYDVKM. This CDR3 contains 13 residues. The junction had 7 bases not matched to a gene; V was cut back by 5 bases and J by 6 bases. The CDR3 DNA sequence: TGTGCCAGCAGTCAATCGGGGGGACGCGAGCAGTACTTC. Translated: CASSQSGGREQYF.

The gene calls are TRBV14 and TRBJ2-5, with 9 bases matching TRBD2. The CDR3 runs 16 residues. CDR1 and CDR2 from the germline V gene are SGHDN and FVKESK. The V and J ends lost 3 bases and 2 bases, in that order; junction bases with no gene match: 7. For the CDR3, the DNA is TGTGCCAGCAGCCAGGGGGTGACTAGCGGTCAAGAGACCCAGTACTTC. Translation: CASSQGVTSGQETQYF.

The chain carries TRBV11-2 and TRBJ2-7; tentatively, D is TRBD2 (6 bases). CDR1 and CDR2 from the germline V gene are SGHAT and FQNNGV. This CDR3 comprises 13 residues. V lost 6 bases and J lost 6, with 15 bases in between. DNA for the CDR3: TGTGCCAGCAGGTGGCCGGGGGTTTCCGAGCAGTACTTC. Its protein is CASRWPGVSEQYF.

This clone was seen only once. The chain's CDR3 is CASSATGSGSSSPLHF. CDR3 sequence (DNA): TGTGCCAGCAGCGCGACGGGGAGCGGGAGTAGTTCACCCCTCCACTTT. The chain carries TRBV5-5 and TRBJ1-6; D is undetermined. The CDR3 length is 16 residues. The germline V gene encodes CDR1 SGHKS and CDR2 YYEKEE (reference sequence). With 4 bases removed from V and 9 bases from J, the gap between germline ends came to 20 bases.

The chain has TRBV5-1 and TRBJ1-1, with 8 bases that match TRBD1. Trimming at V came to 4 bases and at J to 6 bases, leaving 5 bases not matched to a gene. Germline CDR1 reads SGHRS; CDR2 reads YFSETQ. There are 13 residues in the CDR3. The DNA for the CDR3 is TGCGCCAGCAGCCCCGGGACAGGAGCTGAAGCTTTCTTT. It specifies CASSPGTGAEAFF.

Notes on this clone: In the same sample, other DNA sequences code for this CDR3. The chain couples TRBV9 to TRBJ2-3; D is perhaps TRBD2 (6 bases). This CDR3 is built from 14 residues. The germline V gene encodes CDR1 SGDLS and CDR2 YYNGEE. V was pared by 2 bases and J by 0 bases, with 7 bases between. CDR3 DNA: TGTGCCAGCAGCGTTAGCGGAAGCACAGATACGCAGTATTTT. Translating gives CASSVSGSTDTQYF. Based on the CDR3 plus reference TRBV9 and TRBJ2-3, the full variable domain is DSGVTQTPKHLITATGQRVTLRCSPRSGDLSVYWYQQSLDQGLQFLIQYYNGEERAKGNILERFSAQQFPDLHSELNLSSLELGDSALYFCASSVSGSTDTQYFGPGTRLTVL.